This T cell receptor (beta chain) was recorded in a study of T-cell memory formation after mild COVID-19. In the study overall: TCR clusters were mostly donor specific. Overall study findings and caveats: Clones that shrank (day 15 to 85) were balanced CD4/CD8, whereas later expanders leaned CD4+. Pre-infection memory held some responding clones, suggesting pre-existing cross-reactive T cells responded.

The V end lost 0 bases, the J end lost 5 bases, and 11 bases lay between the germline ends. CDR3 length equals 14 residues. The germline CDR1 and CDR2 sequences are SGHRS and YFSETQ. Concerning this clonotype itself: Its antigen remains unidentified.

TCRdb redid the calling of the 5' RACE reads with MiXCR, one entry per CDR3 protein. Here the sample spans roughly 160,000 distinct CDR3 sequences, 10% to 15% being singletons. The J gene is TRBJ2-5, the V gene TRBV5-1; D gene uncertain. Sequenced sample: PBMCs or a T cell subset sorted from them (not recorded which). The TCR originated in a man in his late teens or twenties who had mild COVID-19 (a few samples of this study predate the infection). Cell type and time point are not known. Here the CDR3 DNA reads TGCGCCAGCAGCTTGGGGGCCGGTCCGGAGACCCAGTACTTC. Protein product: CASSLGAGPETQYF.